The T cell receptor beta chain described here comes from a study of T cells in Graves' hyperthyroidism and ophthalmopathy. Turning to the study itself: Upon initial diagnosis and before any treatment, peripheral blood was collected.

This clonotype is medium-sized (0.01 to 0.1%) in the sample. Each patient was aged 18 to 65 and had newly diagnosed hyperthyroidism of under 2 months' duration. Patients were excluded because of uncontrolled infection, other autoimmune disease, pregnancy or lactation. Diagnoses rested on clinical symptoms, serum thyroxine and TRAb, thyroid ultrasound and orbital computed tomography. Using RNA transcripts as the source, TCR beta CDR3 regions were amplified. In the first-round RT-PCR of the TCR CDR3, the HTBI primer set was used. Using its own MiXCR run on the multiplex PCR reads, TCRdb lists one record per CDR3 protein. This table has some 600,000 distinct CDR3 sequences, approximately 15% appearing once. The sequencing input was blood. The clonotype originates from a woman aged 25 to 45 with Graves' hyperthyroidism that later progressed to Graves' ophthalmopathy.

CDR3 protein: CASSQGSAATTQYF. The CDR3 coding sequence is TGTGCCAGCAGCCAAGGGTCCGCCGCGACGACCCAGTACTTC. V is TRBV3-1 and J is TRBJ2-5; no clear D. CDR3 length equals 14 residues. Germline V gene lookup returns CDR1 LGHDT and CDR2 YNNKEL (reference sequence). V was pared by 1 base and J by 7 bases, with 13 bases between.